These T cell receptor beta chains were read from a single sample in a study of beta chain features in type 1 diabetes. The repertoire was sequenced with immunoSEQ multiplex PCR; TCRdb's copy has only in-frame clones and lacks some. The sample holds a few hundred thousand clones; about 13% are singletons and the top ten take roughly 0.016%. The sample comprised naive CD4+ T cells from blood. All receptors derive from a woman between 18 and 29 years old with type 1 diabetes. CDR3s include the opening cysteine and the closing phenylalanine or tryptophan. The D gene is left open where the match is weak. Some rows mark clone size as missing; the rest say once, few, many or name a class of expanded clone.

abundance,v_gene,j_gene,d_gene,CDR3nt,CDR3aa
few,TRBV19,TRBJ2-5,TRBD2,TGTGCCAGTAGCCTGACTAGCGTGGAGACCCAGTACTTC,CASSLTSVETQYF
.,TRBV2,TRBJ2-3,TRBD2,TGTGCCAGCCATAGTAGCGGGAGGTCCACAGATACGCAGTATTTT,CASHSSGRSTDTQYF
few,TRBV28,TRBJ2-1,.,TGTGCCAGCACGGCTAGCGCCAATGAGCAGTTCTTC,CASTASANEQFF
.,TRBV7-2,TRBJ2-7,TRBD1,TGTGCCAGCAGCTTACCGACCGGGACAGCTTCCTACGAGCAGTACTTC,CASSLPTGTASYEQYF
few,TRBV4-2,TRBJ2-3,TRBD2,TGTGCCAGCAGCCAAGGGAAAGGGACTAGCGGGACAGATACGCAGTATTTT,CASSQGKGTSGTDTQYF
.,TRBV19,TRBJ2-7,TRBD1,TGTGCCAGTAGTCCCCTGACAGGGGCAGCCTTCCACGAGCAGTACTTC,CASSPLTGAAFHEQYF
few,TRBV20-1,TRBJ2-1,TRBD2,TGCAGTGGGCTAGCGGGAGGTGAGCAGTTCTTC,CSGLAGGEQFF
.,TRBV18,TRBJ1-1,TRBD1,TGTGCCAGCTCACCACAGGGGACAGGGAGGACTGAAGCTTTCTTT,CASSPQGTGRTEAFF
.,TRBV30,TRBJ2-7,TRBD2,TGTGCCTGGAGCGGAAGAGGGAGGGCCTACGAGCAGTACTTC,CAWSGRGRAYEQYF
.,TRBV5-4,TRBJ2-7,TRBD2,TGTGCCAGCAGCTTGGGTAGCGGGAGTACCCACGAGCAGTACTTC,CASSLGSGSTHEQYF